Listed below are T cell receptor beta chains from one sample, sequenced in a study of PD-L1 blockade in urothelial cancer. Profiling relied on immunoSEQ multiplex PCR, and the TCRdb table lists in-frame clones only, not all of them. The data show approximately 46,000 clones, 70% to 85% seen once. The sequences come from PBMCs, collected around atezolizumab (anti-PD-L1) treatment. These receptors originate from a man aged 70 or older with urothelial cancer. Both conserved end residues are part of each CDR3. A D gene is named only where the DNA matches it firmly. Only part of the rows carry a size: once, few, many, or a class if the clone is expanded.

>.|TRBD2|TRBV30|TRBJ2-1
CAGRGDHNEQFF
TGTGCCGGTCGGGGGGACCACAATGAGCAGTTCTTC
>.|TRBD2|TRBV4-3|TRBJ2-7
CASSQEREAYYEQYF
TGCGCCAGCAGCCAAGAGCGGGAGGCTTACTACGAGCAGTACTTC
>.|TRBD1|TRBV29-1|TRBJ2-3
CSAQRTGEGTDTQYF
TGCAGCGCCCAACGGACAGGGGAAGGCACAGATACGCAGTATTTT
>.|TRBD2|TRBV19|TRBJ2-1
CASSIYPVGLAGTYNEQFF
TGTGCCAGTAGTATATATCCCGTAGGGCTAGCGGGGACCTACAATGAGCAGTTCTTC
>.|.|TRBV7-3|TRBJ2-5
CASSLGRDSETQYF
TGTGCCAGCAGCTTAGGACGGGATTCGGAGACCCAGTACTTC
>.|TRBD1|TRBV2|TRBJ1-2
CASRDRGFLNGYTF
TGTGCCAGCCGGGACAGGGGTTTTTTGAATGGCTACACCTTC
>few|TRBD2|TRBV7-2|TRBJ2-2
CASRLPSGSGGGELFF
TGTGCCAGCAGGTTGCCCAGCGGGAGTGGAGGCGGGGAGCTGTTTTTT
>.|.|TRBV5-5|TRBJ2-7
CASSLGGNLYEQYF
TGTGCCAGCAGCTTGGGCGGAAACCTCTACGAGCAGTACTTC
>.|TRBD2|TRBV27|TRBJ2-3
CASSWGLAGRGGDTQYF
TGTGCCAGCAGCTGGGGGCTAGCGGGCCGCGGGGGAGATACGCAGTATTTT
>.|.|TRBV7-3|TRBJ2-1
CASSLTGGEVEQFF
TGTGCCAGCAGCTTAACGGGGGGAGAGGTTGAGCAGTTCTTC
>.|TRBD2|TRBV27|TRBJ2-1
CASIRSGSNDNEQFF
TGTGCCAGCATCAGGAGCGGGAGTAATGACAATGAGCAGTTCTTC
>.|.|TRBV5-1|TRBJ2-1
CASSLAGSSYNEQFF
TGCGCCAGCAGCTTGGCCGGGTCCTCCTACAATGAGCAGTTCTTC
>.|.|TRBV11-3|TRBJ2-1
CASSPPLGGDSGHNEQFF
TGTGCCAGCAGCCCTCCTCTCGGCGGGGACAGTGGGCACAATGAGCAGTTCTTC
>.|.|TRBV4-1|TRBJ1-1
CASSQAHVTENTEAFF
TGCGCCAGCAGCCAAGCCCATGTGACAGAGAACACTGAAGCTTTCTTT
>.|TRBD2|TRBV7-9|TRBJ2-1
CASTLSGANNEQFF
TGTGCCAGCACCCTAAGCGGGGCGAACAATGAGCAGTTCTTC
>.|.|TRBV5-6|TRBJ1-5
CASSLFVDWSNQPQHF
TGTGCCAGCAGCTTGTTTGTAGATTGGAGCAATCAGCCCCAGCATTTT
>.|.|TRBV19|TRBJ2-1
CASMGSSYNEQFF
TGTGCCAGTATGGGGAGCTCCTACAATGAGCAGTTCTTC
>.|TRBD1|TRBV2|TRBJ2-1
CASTPGTGYIDEQFF
TGTGCCAGCACCCCTGGGACAGGGTATATCGATGAGCAGTTCTTC
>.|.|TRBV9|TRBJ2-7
CASSPGTHAYEQYF
TGTGCCAGCAGCCCGGGGACTCATGCCTACGAGCAGTACTTC
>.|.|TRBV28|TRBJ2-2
CASSSGSLGTFTGELFF
TGTGCCAGCAGTTCGGGCTCCCTAGGGACTTTCACCGGGGAGCTGTTTTTT
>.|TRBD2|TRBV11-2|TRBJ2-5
CASSLDFTSGGKTQYF
TGTGCCAGCAGCTTAGATTTTACTAGCGGGGGGAAGACCCAGTACTTC
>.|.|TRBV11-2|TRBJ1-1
CASSQAQGKLVNTEAFF
TGTGCCAGCAGTCAGGCTCAGGGTAAATTGGTTAACACTGAAGCTTTCTTT
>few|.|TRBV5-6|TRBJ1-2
CASSLFRVDGYTF
TGTGCCAGCAGCTTGTTCAGGGTTGATGGCTACACCTTC
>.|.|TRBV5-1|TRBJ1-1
CASSLLRPTEAFF
TGCGCCAGCAGCTTACTGCGGCCCACTGAAGCTTTCTTT
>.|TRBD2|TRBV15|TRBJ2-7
CATSSRLADSYEQYF
TGTGCCACCAGCAGTAGACTAGCGGACTCCTACGAGCAGTACTTC
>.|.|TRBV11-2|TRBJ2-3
CASSFAHKVSGLSTDTQYF
TGTGCCAGCAGCTTCGCCCACAAGGTGAGCGGGCTGAGCACAGATACGCAGTATTTT
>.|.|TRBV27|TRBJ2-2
CASRPTAGLFTGELFF
TGTGCCAGCAGACCGACGGCGGGGCTCTTTACCGGGGAGCTGTTTTTT
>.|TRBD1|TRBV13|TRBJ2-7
CASSLEDGTGSYEQYF
TGTGCCAGCAGCTTAGAAGATGGGACAGGGTCCTACGAGCAGTACTTC
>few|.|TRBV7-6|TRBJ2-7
CASSSSGSSYEQYF
TGTGCCAGCAGCTCCTCGGGGAGCTCCTACGAGCAGTACTTC
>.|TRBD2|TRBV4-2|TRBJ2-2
CASSQEPRGSTGELFF
TGTGCCAGCAGCCAAGAACCGCGGGGGAGCACCGGGGAGCTGTTTTTT
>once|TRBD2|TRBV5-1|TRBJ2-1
CASSLAPSGTFNEQFF
TGCGCCAGCAGCTTGGCCCCTAGCGGGACATTCAATGAGCAGTTCTTC
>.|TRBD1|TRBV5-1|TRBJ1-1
CASSPGTVNTEAFF
TGCGCCAGCAGCCCTGGGACAGTGAACACTGAAGCTTTCTTT
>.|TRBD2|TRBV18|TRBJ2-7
CASSPDVSSGAYEQYF
TGTGCCAGCTCACCAGATGTCTCCAGCGGGGCCTACGAGCAGTACTTC
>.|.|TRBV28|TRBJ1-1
CASSFTGPTRAFF
TGTGCCAGCAGTTTCACAGGACCCACGCGCGCTTTCTTT
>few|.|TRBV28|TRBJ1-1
CASSPSGWSGTEAFF
TGTGCCAGCAGTCCCTCAGGGTGGTCGGGCACTGAAGCTTTCTTT
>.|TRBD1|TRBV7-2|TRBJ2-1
CASRLGPRLTGKNQNEQFF
TGTGCCAGCAGGTTAGGGCCCCGGCTGACAGGGAAAAACCAAAATGAGCAGTTCTTC
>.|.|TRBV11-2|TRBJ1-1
CASSLVRGVNTEAFF
TGTGCCAGCAGCTTAGTGCGGGGAGTGAACACTGAAGCTTTCTTT
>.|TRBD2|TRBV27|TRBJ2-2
CASSPLLASGANTGELFF
TGTGCCAGCAGTCCGCTCCTCGCTAGCGGAGCGAACACCGGGGAGCTGTTTTTT
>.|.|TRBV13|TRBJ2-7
CASSLDYDEQYF
TGTGCCAGCAGCTTAGACTACGACGAGCAGTACTTC
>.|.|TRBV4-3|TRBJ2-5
CASSQDGGTQTQYF
TGCGCCAGCAGCCAAGATGGCGGGACCCAGACCCAGTACTTC
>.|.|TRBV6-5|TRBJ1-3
CASSSHGGFSGNTIYF
TGTGCCAGCAGTTCCCATGGGGGCTTCTCTGGAAACACCATATATTTT
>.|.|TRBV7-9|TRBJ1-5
CASSLVFSGTNNQPQHF
TGTGCCAGCAGCTTAGTGTTTTCCGGGACAAACAATCAGCCCCAGCATTTT
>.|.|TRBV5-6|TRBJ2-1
CASSYSGNEQFF
TGTGCCAGCAGCTACAGTGGCAATGAGCAGTTCTTC
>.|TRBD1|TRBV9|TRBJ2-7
CASSGDDRVYEQYF
TGTGCCAGCAGCGGGGATGACAGGGTGTACGAGCAGTACTTC
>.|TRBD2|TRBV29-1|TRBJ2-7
CSVVPRTSGRGGYEQYF
TGCAGCGTTGTTCCTCGGACTAGCGGCAGAGGTGGGTACGAGCAGTACTTC
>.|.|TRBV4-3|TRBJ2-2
CASSQDSSQTGELFF
TGCGCCAGCAGCCAAGATTCTAGCCAGACCGGGGAGCTGTTTTTT
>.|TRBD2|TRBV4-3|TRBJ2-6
CASSQETASGTTGANVLTF
TGCGCCAGCAGCCAAGAGACGGCTAGCGGGACTACTGGGGCCAACGTCCTGACTTTC
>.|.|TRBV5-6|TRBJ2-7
CASSLGPRGYEQYF
TGTGCCAGCAGCTTAGGTCCTAGGGGCTACGAGCAGTACTTC
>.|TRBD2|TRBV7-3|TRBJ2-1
CASSLNSGELGSYNEQFF
TGTGCCAGCAGCCTCAATAGCGGGGAGCTGGGGTCCTACAATGAGCAGTTCTTC
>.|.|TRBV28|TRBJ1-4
CASSPAARGQKLFF
TGTGCCAGCAGTCCTGCGGCCAGGGGACAAAAACTGTTTTTT
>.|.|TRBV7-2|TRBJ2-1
CASSSIRDNNEQFF
TGTGCCAGCAGCTCCATCCGGGACAACAATGAGCAGTTCTTC
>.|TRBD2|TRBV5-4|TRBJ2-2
CAIAPRDSGRDTGELFF
TGTGCCATTGCCCCGAGGGATAGCGGGAGGGACACCGGGGAGCTGTTTTTT
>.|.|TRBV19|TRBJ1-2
CASNPLDRIRYGYTF
TGTGCCAGTAACCCCCTTGACAGGATTCGGTATGGCTACACCTTC